What follows is one TCR beta chain and its context. The source of the sample is a study of T cells in Graves' hyperthyroidism and ophthalmopathy. RNA transcripts provided the source from which TCR beta CDR3 regions were amplified. The HTBI primer set was used in a first-round RT-PCR of the TCR CDR3. TCRdb reprocessed the multiplex PCR reads via MiXCR and lists one record per CDR3 protein. Here the sample spans roughly 500,000 distinct CDR3 sequences, roughly 46% being singletons. This CDR3 contains 15 residues. Trimming at V came to 1 base and at J to 6 bases, leaving 9 bases not matched to a gene. The germline V gene has CDR1 LNHDA and CDR2 SQIVND (reference sequence).

This clonotype was sampled from an adult woman with Graves' disease, either hyperthyroidism or ophthalmopathy (not recorded which). The rearrangement links TRBV19 to TRBJ2-7; 7 nucleotides line up with TRBD1. The material sequenced was peripheral blood or thyroid tissue (not recorded which). The CDR3, as DNA: TGTGCCAGTAGTATAGGGTCAGGGGGAATCCGCGAGCAGTACTTC. Residues: CASSIGSGGIREQYF.